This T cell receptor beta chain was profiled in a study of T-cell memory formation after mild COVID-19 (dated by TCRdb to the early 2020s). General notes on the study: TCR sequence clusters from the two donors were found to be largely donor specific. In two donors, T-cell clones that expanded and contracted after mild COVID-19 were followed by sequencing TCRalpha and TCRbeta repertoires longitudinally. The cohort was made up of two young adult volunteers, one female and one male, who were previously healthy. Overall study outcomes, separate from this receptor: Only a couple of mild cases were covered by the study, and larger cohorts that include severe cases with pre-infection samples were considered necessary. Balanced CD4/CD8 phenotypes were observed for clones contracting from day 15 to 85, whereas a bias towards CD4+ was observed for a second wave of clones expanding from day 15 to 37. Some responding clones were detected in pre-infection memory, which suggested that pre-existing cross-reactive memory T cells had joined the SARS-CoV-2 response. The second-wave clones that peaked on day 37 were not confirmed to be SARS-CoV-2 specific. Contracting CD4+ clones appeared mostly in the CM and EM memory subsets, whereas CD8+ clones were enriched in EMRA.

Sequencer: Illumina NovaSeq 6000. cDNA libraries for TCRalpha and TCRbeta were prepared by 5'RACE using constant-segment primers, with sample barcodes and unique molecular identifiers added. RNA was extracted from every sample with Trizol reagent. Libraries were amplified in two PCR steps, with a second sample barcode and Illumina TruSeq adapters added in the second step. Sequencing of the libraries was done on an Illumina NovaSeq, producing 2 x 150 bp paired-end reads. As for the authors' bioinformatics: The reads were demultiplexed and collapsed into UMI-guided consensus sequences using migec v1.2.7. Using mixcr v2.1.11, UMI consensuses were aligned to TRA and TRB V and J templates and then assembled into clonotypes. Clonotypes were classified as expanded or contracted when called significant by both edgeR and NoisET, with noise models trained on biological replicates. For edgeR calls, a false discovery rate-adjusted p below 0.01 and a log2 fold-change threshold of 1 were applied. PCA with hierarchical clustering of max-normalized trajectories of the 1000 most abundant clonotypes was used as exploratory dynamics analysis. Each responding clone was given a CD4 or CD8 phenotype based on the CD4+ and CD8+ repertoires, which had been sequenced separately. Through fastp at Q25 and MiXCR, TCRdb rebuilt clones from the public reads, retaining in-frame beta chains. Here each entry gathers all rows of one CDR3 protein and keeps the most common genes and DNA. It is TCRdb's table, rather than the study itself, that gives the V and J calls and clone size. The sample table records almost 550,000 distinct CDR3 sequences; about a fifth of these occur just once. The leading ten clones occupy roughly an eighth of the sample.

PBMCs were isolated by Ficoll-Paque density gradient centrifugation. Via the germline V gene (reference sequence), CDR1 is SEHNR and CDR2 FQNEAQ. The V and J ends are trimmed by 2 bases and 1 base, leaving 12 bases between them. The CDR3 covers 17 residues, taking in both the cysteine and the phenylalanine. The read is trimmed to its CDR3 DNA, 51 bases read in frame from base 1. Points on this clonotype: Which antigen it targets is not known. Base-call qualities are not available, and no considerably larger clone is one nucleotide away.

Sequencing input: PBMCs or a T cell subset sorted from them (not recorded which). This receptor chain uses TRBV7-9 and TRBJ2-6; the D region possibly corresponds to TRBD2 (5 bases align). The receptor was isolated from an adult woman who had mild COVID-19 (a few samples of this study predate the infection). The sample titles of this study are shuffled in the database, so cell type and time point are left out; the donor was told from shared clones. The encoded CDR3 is CASSLRTVQSGANVLTF. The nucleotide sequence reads TGTGCCAGCAGCTTAAGGACTGTTCAATCTGGGGCCAACGTCCTGACTTTC.